The 7 T cell receptor beta chains reported below all come from one sample, sequenced in a study of blood T cell repertoires in COVID-19. The table came from immunoSEQ multiplex PCR; TCRdb's copy has only in-frame clones and leaves some out. Found here are about 81,000 clones, about 88% of them singletons; the top ten hold about 5.2%. The source material was peripheral blood. The receptors come from a woman of 80 years or more with active COVID-19.

This chain connects TRBV29-1 to TRBJ1-1, with D possibly being TRBD1 (5 bases). This CDR3 comprises 14 residues. Deletions cut 6 bases from V and 3 bases from J, with 17 bases between. Per the germline V gene, CDR1 is SQVTM and CDR2 is ANQGSEA. CDR3 bases: TGCAGCGTCTCAAACCGGGGGAAGGACACTGAAGCTTTCTTT. It translates to CSVSNRGKDTEAFF.

CDR3 sequence: CASSSHRGQGSTDTQYF. DNA of the CDR3: TGCGCCAGCAGCTCACACCGAGGACAGGGGAGCACAGATACGCAGTATTTT. This chain connects TRBV5-1 to TRBJ2-3; 9 positions agree with TRBD1. There are 17 residues in the CDR3. The germline CDR1 and CDR2 sequences are SGHRS and YFSETQ. The V gene end was trimmed by 3 bases and the J gene end by 0 bases; junction bases not matched to a gene: 8.

This chain links TRBV2 with TRBJ1-2; 7 positions agree with TRBD1. The germline V gene has CDR1 SNHLY and CDR2 FYNNEI. V was clipped by 6 bases and J by 1 base; unmatched bases: 14. This CDR3 region has 17 residues. The CDR3, as DNA: TGTGCCAGCAGAGAGCTAAGAGGACAGGTCTTTAACTATGGCTACACCTTC. Protein: CASRELRGQVFNYGYTF.

In this sample, this clone turned up a few times. This rearrangement joins TRBV6-5 to TRBJ2-1, with D perhaps TRBD2 (6 bases). Trimming removed 7 bases at V and 0 bases at J, with 13 bases between. CDR1 MNHEY and CDR2 SVGAGI come from the germline V gene. The CDR3 contains 15 residues. The CDR3 sequence: CASKTRAGSYNEQFF. CDR3 DNA sequence: TGTGCCAGCAAAACGCGAGCGGGCTCCTACAATGAGCAGTTCTTC.

This chain uses TRBV2 with TRBJ2-1; 7 bases line up with TRBD2. V lost 8 bases, J lost 6 bases, and 10 bases stayed unmatched. The germline V gene has CDR1 SNHLY and CDR2 FYNNEI. This CDR3 spans 14 amino acids. CDR3 loop: CASHPGGRRNEQFF. The DNA of the CDR3 is TGTGCCAGCCACCCTGGCGGGAGACGCAATGAGCAGTTCTTC. The full variable domain, completed using reference TRBV2 and TRBJ2-1, is EPEVTQTPSHQVTQMGQEVILRCVPISNHLYFYWYRQILGQKVEFLVSFYNNEISEKSEIFDDQFSVERPDGSNFTLKIRSTKLEDSAMYFCASHPGGRRNEQFFGPGTRLTVL.

V gene TRBV29-1 combines with J gene TRBJ2-7; D might be TRBD1 (6 bases). The CDR3 extends over 13 amino acids. The germline CDR1 and CDR2 sequences are SQVTM and ANQGSEA. V dropped 1 base and J dropped 5 bases, with 12 bases sitting between them. Here the CDR3 DNA reads TGCAGCGTTGAAGGCGAACAGGGAGACGAGCAGTACTTC. This gives the protein CSVEGEQGDEQYF.

The CDR3 bases are TGTGCCAGCAGCGCGACTAGCGTCACAGATACGCAGTATTTT. Encoded protein: CASSATSVTDTQYF. The chain uses TRBV7-2 and TRBJ2-3; 8 bases agree with TRBD2. The CDR3 runs to 14 residues. Germline V gives CDR1 SGHTA, CDR2 FQGNSA. J gave up 2 bases and V 5 bases, and 3 bases lay outside the gene matches.